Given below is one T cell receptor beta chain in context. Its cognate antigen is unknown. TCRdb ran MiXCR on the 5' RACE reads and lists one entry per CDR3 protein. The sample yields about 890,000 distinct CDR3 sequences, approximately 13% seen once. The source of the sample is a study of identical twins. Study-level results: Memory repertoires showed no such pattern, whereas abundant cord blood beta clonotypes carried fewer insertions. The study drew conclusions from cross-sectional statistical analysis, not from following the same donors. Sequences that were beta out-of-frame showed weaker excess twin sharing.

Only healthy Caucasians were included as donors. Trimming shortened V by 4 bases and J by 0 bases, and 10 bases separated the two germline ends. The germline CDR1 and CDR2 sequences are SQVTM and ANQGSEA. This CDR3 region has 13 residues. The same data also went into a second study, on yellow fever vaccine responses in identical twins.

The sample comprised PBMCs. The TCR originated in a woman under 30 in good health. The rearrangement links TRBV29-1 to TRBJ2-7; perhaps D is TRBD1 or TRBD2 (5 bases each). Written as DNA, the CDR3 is TGCAGCGTTGGAGGGACGAGCTCCTACGAGCAGTACTTC. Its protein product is CSVGGTSSYEQYF.